Sequencing of this T cell receptor (beta chain) was carried out in a study of metastatic and nonmetastatic thyroid tumors. About the research overall: From malignant and benign thyroid patients, repertoires in blood and in tumor or nodule tissue were compared.

In regard to this clone: Antigen: not known. A much larger clone lies a single base off, so this may be a read error.

Trimming shortened V by 6 bases and J by 0 bases, and 8 bases separated the two germline ends. CDR3 length: 13 amino acids. CDR1 and CDR2 from the germline V gene are DFQATT and SNEGSKA (reference sequence). Per the authors' pipeline: What underpinned the distant-metastasis classifier for papillary thyroid cancer was the set of CDR3 differences across clinicopathological groups. Through MiXCR, TCRdb re-clonotyped the PCR reads. TCRdb's processing, not the authors' own work, is the source of the V and J calls. Of around 40,000 clones listed, 13% are singletons. Until they underwent thyroid surgery, no patient had received any treatment. Study outcomes and limitations: Malignant thyroid tumors reportedly had TCR beta diversity that was significantly higher than in benign nodules, in blood and tumor.

Sequencing used blood. The chain uses TRBV20-1 and TRBJ2-2; D not certain. This TCR came from a female donor with papillary thyroid cancer or a benign thyroid nodule (not recorded which). Some clones in this sample may be carry-over from other donors' samples. The CDR3 loop reads CSAVCPNTGELFF. The DNA of the CDR3 is TGCAGTGCCGTGTGTCCGAACACCGGGGAGCTGTTTTTT.